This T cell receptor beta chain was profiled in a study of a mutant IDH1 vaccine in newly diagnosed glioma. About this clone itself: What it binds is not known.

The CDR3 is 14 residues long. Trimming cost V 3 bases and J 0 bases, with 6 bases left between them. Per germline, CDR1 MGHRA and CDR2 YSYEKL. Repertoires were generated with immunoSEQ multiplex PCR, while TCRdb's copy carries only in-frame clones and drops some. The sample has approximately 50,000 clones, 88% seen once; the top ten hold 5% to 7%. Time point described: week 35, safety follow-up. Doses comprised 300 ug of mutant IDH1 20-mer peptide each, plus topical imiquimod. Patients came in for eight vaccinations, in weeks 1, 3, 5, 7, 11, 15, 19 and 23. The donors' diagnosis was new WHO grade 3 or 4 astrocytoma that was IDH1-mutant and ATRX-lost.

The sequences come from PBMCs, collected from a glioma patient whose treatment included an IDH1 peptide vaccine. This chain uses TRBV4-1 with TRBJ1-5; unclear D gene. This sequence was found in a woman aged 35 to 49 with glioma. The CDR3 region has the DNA TGCGCCAGCAGCCAGATTCATAGCAATCAGCCCCAGCATTTT. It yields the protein CASSQIHSNQPQHF.